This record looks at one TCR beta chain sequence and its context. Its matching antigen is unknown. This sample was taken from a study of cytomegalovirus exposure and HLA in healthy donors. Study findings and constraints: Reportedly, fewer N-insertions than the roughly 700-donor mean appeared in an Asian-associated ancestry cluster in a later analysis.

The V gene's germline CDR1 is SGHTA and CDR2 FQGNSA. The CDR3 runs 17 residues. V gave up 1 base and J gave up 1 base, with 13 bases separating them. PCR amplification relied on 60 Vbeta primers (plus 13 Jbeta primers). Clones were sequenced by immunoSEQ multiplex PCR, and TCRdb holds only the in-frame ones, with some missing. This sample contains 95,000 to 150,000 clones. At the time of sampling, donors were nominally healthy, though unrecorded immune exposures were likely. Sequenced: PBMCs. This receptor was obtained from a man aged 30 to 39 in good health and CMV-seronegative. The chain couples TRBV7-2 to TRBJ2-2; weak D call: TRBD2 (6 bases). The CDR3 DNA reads TGTGCCAGCAGCTTAGACCGGGTAGCGGTGAACACCGGGGAGCTGTTTTTT. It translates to CASSLDRVAVNTGELFF.